This T cell receptor beta chain comes out of a study of monozygotic twins with cystic fibrosis. Findings and caveats of the study: Unrelated CF individuals shared fewer identical clonotypes than monozygotic CF twins. Median Simpson clonality of roughly 0.0093 suggested naive T cells predominated.

Produced via immunoSEQ multiplex PCR; TCRdb's table is partial and in-frame only. Among over 20,000 clones listed, around 90% were seen once. As regards this clone: The antigen is undetermined.

Germline V gives CDR1 LGHNT, CDR2 FRNRAP. There are 16 residues in the CDR3. V lost 6 bases to trimming and J lost 0 bases, with 18 bases between them. The gene calls are TRBV12-5 and TRBJ2-7; D gene uncertain. The clonotype comes from a girl aged 2 to 9 with cystic fibrosis. The sequenced sample consisted of blood. CDR3 nucleotides: TGTGCTAGTGGCCCAGGTCGATTTACAGACTCCTACGAGCAGTACTTC. This encodes CASGPGRFTDSYEQYF.